Below, 11 T cell receptor beta chains from the same sample are listed, as sequenced in a study of blood T cells in healthy people across ages. A J-beta primer mix and a sample-barcoded 5' primer were used in a second PCR of about 7 to 12 cycles. MiXCR, run by TCRdb on the 5' RACE reads, gives a single entry per CDR3 protein. The sample lists 1 million or so distinct CDR3 sequences, 35% to 55% occurring once. The source material was blood. All receptors derive from a woman aged 60-75 years in good health.

A few counts support this clonotype. The V call is TRBV28, the J call TRBJ1-5; possibly TRBD1 for D (5 bases). Germline assignment: CDR1 MDHEN and CDR2 SYDVKM. Trimming took 2 bases from V and 11 from J, leaving 16 bases between them. The CDR3 contains 14 residues. The CDR3 reads CASSLVRARNSQHF. The CDR3 nucleotides are TGTGCCAGCAGTTTAGTCAGGGCCCGCAATTCCCAGCATTTT.

With regard to this clonotype: The CDR3 ends on some other residue instead of the conserved phenylalanine or tryptophan, so this is likely a read error. The chain is built from TRBV4-1 and TRBJ2-3; TRBD2 matches 8 bases. V lost 0 bases and J lost 0; bases outside the gene matches: 11. Germline V gene sequence: CDR1 MGHRA, CDR2 YSYEKL. This CDR3 contains 19 residues. The CDR3, as DNA: TGCGCCAGCAGCCAAGACGGCGGGACTAGGACCGCTAGCACAGATACGCAGTATTGT. Its translation is CASSQDGGTRTASTDTQYC.

The gene calls are TRBV14 and TRBJ2-3; D ambiguous. Germline-derived CDR1 and CDR2 are SGHDN and FVKESK. The CDR3 is 16 amino acids. The germline V and J ends were trimmed by 0 bases and 1 base, with 11 bases remaining between them. CDR3 bases: TGTGCCAGCAGCCAAGAATCCAGACCTGGCACAGATACGCAGTATTTT. This gives the protein CASSQESRPGTDTQYF.

Remarks on this clonotype: An end of the junction does not agree with germline; a read error may underlie this. The chain joins TRBV27 to TRBJ2-3, with TRBD2 matching over 12 bases. In germline, CDR1 is MNHEY, CDR2 SMNVEV (reference sequence). The CDR3 covers 16 residues. CDR3 DNA: TGTACCAGCAGCCGACTAGCGGGAGCTGCCGGAGATACGCAGTATTTT. Amino acids: CTSSRLAGAAGDTQYF.

The chain has TRBV6-5 and TRBJ2-3, with 11 bases identical to TRBD1. This CDR3 comprises 17 residues. The germline V gene encodes CDR1 MNHEY and CDR2 SVGAGI. The ends lost 4 bases at V and 0 bases at J; junction bases unmatched: 6. CDR3 region: CASSSRGTGGSTDTQYF. The CDR3 DNA reads TGTGCCAGCAGTTCCCGGGGGACAGGGGGGAGCACAGATACGCAGTATTTT.

There are a few counts of this clonotype. This chain connects TRBV16 to TRBJ2-3; 12 nucleotides line up with TRBD2. With 2 bases clipped from V and 2 bases from J, the junction kept 5 bases outside the gene matches. Germline CDR1 is KGHSY and CDR2 is FQNENV. This CDR3 comprises 17 residues. The CDR3 nucleotides read TGTGCCAGCAGCCAAAGACTAGCGGGAGCCCCCACAGATACGCAGTATTTT. This codes for CASSQRLAGAPTDTQYF.

This clonotype was recorded only once. Since a much larger clone is just one base distant, this may be a read error. V usage is TRBV20-1 and J usage is TRBJ2-3; D call uncertain. V shed 0 bases and J shed 6 bases, with 4 bases lying between them. Germline CDR1 DFQATT, CDR2 SNEGSKA (reference sequence). The length of the CDR3 is 11 residues. CDR3 sequence reads: CSAREGDTQYF. The CDR3 DNA is TGCAGTGCTAGAGAGGGGGATACGCAGTATTTT.

The chain links TRBV28 to TRBJ1-1; D is ambiguous. In germline, CDR1 is MDHEN, CDR2 SYDVKM. The CDR3 runs 11 residues. V was pared by 3 bases and J by 11 bases, with 10 bases between. DNA of the CDR3: TGTGCCAGCAGTTTCGGCACGTGGGCTTTCTTT. Residues: CASSFGTWAFF.

With regard to this clonotype: One junction end disagrees with the germline gene, perhaps due to a read error. This chain uses TRBV4-1 with TRBJ2-3; no firm D call. Germline V gives CDR1 MGHRA, CDR2 YSYEKL. The CDR3 spans 14 residues. In DNA form, the CDR3 reads TGCGCCGGCAGTCTACGACAAAGGACAGATACGCAGTATTTT. It is translated as CAGSLRQRTDTQYF.

V is TRBV14 and J is TRBJ2-7, with TRBD2 matching over 11 bases. V shed 7 bases, J shed 2 bases, and the junction held 10 bases outside the gene matches. The CDR3 consists of 16 residues. Germline V gene sequence: CDR1 SGHDN, CDR2 FVKESK. The CDR3 protein is CASISGGEPTTYEQYF. In nucleotides, the CDR3 is TGTGCCAGCATTAGCGGGGGGGAGCCGACCACCTACGAGCAGTACTTC.

The chain recombines TRBV5-1 with TRBJ2-5; weak D call: TRBD1 (6 bases). Trimming took off 1 base at V and 5 bases at J, with 15 bases between the two ends. This CDR3 is 15 amino acids long. Germline lookup yields CDR1 SGHRS and CDR2 YFSETQ. The CDR3 sequence is CASSLMGAEVETQYF. The CDR3 DNA sequence: TGCGCCAGCAGCTTGATGGGGGCCGAGGTTGAGACCCAGTACTTC.